This entry is about one T cell receptor beta chain. What it recognizes is unknown. This record belongs to a study of T cell responses to AZD1222 COVID-19 vaccine. Germline loops: CDR1 LNHNV, CDR2 YYDKDF (reference sequence). The CDR3 runs 13 residues. V was clipped by 5 bases and J by 2 bases; unmatched bases: 3. Study-wide results and limits: At baseline, just 6 or 7 AZD1222 recipients tested seropositive.

Using immunoSEQ multiplex PCR, the repertoire was profiled, and TCRdb retains in-frame clones only, with some absent. The sample has approximately 200,000 clones; about nine tenths are singletons. The rearrangement links TRBV15 to TRBJ2-7; 7 nucleotides agree with TRBD2. The specimen comprised peripheral blood, sampled 28 days after the second AZD1222 dose. This sequence originates from an adult who received the AZD1222 COVID-19 vaccine. The CDR3 region is CATSPGTTYEQYF. CDR3 sequence (DNA): TGTGCCACCAGCCCGGGGACTACCTACGAGCAGTACTTC.